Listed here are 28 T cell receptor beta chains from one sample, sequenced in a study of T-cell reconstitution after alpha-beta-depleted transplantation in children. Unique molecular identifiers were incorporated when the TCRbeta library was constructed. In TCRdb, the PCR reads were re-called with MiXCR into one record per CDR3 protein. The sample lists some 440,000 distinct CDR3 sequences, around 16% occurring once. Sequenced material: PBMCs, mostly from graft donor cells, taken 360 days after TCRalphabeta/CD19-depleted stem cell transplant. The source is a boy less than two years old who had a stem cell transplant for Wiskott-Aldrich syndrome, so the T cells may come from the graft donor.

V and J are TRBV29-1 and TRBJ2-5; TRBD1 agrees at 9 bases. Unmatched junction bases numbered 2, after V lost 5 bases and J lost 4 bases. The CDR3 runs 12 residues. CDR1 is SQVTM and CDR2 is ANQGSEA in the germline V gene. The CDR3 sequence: CSVMTGGETQYF. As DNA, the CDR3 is TGCAGCGTTATGACAGGGGGAGAGACCCAGTACTTC.

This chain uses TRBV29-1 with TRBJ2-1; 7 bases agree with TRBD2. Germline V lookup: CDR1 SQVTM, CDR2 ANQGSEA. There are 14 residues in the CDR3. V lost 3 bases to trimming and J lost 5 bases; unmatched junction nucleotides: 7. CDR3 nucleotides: TGCAGCGTTGAGGGGGGGATTCCTGACAATGAGCAGTTCTTC. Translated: CSVEGGIPDNEQFF.

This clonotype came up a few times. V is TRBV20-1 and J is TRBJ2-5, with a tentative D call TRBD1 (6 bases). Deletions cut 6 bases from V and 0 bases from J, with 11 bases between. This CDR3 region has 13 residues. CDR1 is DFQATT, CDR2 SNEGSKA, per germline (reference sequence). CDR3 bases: TGCAGTGCAAGGACAGACAACCAAGAGACCCAGTACTTC. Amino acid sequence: CSARTDNQETQYF.

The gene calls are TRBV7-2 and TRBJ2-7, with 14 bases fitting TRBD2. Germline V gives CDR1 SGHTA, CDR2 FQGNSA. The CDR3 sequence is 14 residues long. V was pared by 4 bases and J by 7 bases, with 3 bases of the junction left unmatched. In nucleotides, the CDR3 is TGTGCCAGCAGCTGGCGGACTAGCGGGAGGGAGCAGTACTTC. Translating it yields CASSWRTSGREQYF.

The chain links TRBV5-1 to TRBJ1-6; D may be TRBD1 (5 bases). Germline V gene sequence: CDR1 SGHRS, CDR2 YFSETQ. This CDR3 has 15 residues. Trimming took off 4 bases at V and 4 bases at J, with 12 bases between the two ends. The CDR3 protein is CASSDGTVYNSPLHF. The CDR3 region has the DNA TGCGCCAGCAGCGATGGGACGGTTTATAATTCACCCCTCCACTTT.

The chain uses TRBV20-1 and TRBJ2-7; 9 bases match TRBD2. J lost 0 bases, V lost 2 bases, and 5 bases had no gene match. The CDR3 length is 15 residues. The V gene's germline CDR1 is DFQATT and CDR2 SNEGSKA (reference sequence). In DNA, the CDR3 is TGCAGTGCTAGACCGATGACTAGCGGCTCCTACGAGCAGTACTTC. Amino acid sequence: CSARPMTSGSYEQYF.

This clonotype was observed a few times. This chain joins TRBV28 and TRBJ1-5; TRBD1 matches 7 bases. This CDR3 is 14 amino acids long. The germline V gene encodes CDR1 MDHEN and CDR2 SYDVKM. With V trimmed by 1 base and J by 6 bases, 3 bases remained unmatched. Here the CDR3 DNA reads TGTGCCAGCAGTTTATATAACAGGGGTCAGCCCCAGCATTTT. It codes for CASSLYNRGQPQHF.

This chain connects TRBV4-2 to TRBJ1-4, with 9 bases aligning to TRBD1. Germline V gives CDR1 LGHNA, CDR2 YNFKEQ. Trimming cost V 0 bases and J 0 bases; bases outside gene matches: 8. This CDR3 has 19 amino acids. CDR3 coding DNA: TGTGCCAGCAGCCAAGAGGGACAGGGTTTACCTGCAACTAATGAAAAACTGTTTTTT. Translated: CASSQEGQGLPATNEKLFF.

CDR3 DNA sequence: TGTGCCACCAGTGATTTCGGCTGGACTAGCGGGGGGGTCACAGATACGCAGTATTTT. Its translation: CATSDFGWTSGGVTDTQYF. This sequence joins TRBV24-1 and TRBJ2-3; 15 bases map to TRBD2. The CDR3 totals 19 residues. V shed 1 base, J shed 2 bases, and the junction held 6 bases outside the gene matches. From germline, CDR1 is KGHDR and CDR2 SFDVKD.

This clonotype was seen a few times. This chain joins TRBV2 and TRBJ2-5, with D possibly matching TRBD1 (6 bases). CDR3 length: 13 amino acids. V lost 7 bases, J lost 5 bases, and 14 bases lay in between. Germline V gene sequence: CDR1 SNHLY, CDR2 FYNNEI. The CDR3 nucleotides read TGTGCCAGCAAAGGCAGGGGTCAGGAGACCCAGTACTTC. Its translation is CASKGRGQETQYF.

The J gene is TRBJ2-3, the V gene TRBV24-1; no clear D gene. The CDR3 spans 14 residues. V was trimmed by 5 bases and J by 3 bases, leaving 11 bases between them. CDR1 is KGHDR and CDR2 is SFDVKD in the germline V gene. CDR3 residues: CATSGPSRTDTQYF. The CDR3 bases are TGTGCCACCAGTGGACCATCTCGGACAGATACGCAGTATTTT.

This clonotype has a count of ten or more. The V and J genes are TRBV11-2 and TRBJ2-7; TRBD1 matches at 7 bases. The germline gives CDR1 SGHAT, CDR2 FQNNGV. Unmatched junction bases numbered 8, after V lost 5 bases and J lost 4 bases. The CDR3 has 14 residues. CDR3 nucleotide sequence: TGTGCCAGCAGCATAATAACAGGGGTTTACGAGCAGTACTTC. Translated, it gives CASSIITGVYEQYF.

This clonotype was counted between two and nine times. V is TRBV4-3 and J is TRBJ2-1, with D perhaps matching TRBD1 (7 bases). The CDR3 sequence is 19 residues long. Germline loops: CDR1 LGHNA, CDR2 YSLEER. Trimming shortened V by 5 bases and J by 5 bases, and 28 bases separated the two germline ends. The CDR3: CASSSFPDRWGARDNEQFF. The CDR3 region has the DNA TGCGCCAGCAGCTCATTCCCGGACAGGTGGGGGGCCCGAGACAATGAGCAGTTCTTC.

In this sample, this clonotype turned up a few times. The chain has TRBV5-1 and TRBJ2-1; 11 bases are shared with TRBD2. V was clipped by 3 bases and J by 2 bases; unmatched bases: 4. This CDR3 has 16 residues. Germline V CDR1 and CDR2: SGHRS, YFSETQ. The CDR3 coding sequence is TGCGCCAGCAGCTGGACTAGCGGGCCCCCCTACAATGAGCAGTTCTTC. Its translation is CASSWTSGPPYNEQFF.

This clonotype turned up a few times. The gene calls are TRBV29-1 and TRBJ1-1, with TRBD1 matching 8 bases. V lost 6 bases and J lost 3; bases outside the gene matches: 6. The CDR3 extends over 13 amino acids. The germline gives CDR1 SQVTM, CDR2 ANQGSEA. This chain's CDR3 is CSVNRGRHTEAFF. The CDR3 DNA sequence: TGCAGCGTGAACAGGGGGAGGCACACTGAAGCTTTCTTT.

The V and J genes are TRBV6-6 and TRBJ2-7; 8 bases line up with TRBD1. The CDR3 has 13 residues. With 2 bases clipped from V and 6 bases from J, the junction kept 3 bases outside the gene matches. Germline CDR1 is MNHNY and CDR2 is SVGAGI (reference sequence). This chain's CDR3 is CASSYTDRGEQYF. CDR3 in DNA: TGTGCCAGCAGTTACACCGACAGGGGCGAGCAGTACTTC.

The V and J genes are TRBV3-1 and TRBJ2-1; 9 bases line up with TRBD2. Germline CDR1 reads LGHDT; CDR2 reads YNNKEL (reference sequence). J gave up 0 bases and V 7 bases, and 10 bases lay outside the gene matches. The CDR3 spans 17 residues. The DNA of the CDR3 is TGTGCCAGCAATGGAAAGCGGGAGGACCCCTCCTACAATGAGCAGTTCTTC. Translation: CASNGKREDPSYNEQFF.

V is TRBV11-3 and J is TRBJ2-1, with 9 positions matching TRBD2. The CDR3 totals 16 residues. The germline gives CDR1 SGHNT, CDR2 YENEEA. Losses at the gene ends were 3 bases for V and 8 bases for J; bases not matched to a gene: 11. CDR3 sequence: CASSFPRREGRDEQFF. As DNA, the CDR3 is TGTGCCAGCAGCTTTCCTAGGCGGGAGGGCCGAGATGAGCAGTTCTTC.

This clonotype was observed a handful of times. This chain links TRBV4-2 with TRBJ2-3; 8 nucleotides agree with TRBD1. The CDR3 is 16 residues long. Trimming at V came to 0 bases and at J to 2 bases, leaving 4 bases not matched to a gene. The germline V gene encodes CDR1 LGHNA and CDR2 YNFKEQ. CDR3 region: CASSQDQGAYTDTQYF. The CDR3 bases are TGTGCCAGCAGCCAAGACCAGGGGGCCTACACAGATACGCAGTATTTT.

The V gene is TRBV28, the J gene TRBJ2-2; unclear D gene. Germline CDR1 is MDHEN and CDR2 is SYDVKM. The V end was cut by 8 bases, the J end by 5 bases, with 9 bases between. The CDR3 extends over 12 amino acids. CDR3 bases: TGTGCCAGCTTTACTGGGACCGGGGAGCTGTTTTTT. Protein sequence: CASFTGTGELFF.

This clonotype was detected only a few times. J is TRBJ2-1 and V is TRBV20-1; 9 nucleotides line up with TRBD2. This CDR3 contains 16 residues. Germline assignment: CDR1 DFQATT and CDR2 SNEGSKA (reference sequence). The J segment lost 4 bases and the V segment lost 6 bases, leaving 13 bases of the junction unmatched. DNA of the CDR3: TGCAGTGCAACACCGAGCGGGAGGAAGCTTTACAATGAGCAGTTCTTC. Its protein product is CSATPSGRKLYNEQFF.

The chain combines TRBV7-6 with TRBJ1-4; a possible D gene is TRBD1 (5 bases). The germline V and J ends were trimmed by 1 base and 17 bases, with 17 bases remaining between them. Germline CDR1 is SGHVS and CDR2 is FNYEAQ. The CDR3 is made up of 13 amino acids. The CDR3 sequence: CASSLEGTRPTFF. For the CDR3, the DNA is TGTGCCAGCAGCTTAGAGGGGACCCGACCTACCTTTTTT.

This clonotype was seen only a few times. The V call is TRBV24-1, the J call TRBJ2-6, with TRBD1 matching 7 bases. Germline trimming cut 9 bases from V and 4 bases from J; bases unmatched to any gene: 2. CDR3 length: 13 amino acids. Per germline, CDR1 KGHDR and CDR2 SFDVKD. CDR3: CATGTEGANVLTF. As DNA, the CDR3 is TGTGCCACCGGGACAGAGGGGGCCAACGTCCTGACTTTC.

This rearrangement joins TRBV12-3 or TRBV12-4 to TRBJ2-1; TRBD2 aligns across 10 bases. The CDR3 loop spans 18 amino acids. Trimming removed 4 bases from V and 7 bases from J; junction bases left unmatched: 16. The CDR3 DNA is TGTGCCAGCAGTTGGGTTTTGCAAAGCGGGAGGGCCGAAAATGAGCAGTTCTTC. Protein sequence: CASSWVLQSGRAENEQFF.

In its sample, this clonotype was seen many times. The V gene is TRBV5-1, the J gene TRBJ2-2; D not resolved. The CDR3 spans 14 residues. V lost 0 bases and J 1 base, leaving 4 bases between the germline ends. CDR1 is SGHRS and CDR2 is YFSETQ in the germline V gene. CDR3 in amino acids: CASSLGRNTGELFF. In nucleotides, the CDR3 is TGCGCCAGCAGCTTGGGCAGGAACACCGGGGAGCTGTTTTTT.

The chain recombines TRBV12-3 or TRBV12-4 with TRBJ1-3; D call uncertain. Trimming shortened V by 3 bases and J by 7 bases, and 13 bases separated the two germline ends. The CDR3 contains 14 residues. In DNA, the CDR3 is TGTGCCAGCAGTTTTCGGTTTCGCCAGAACACCATATATTTT. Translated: CASSFRFRQNTIYF.

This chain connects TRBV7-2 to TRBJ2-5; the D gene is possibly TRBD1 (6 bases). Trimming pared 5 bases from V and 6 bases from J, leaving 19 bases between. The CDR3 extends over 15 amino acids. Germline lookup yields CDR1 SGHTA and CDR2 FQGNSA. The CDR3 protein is CASSPDRYNAKTQYF. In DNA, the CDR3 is TGTGCCAGCAGCCCCGACAGGTATAATGCGAAGACCCAGTACTTC.

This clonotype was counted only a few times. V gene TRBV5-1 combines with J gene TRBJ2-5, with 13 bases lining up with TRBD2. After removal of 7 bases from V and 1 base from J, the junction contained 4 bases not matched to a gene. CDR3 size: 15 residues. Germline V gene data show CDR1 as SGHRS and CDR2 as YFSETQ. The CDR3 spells CASSTSGRIQETQYF. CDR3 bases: TGCGCCAGCTCGACTAGCGGGAGGATCCAAGAGACCCAGTACTTC.